This TCR beta chain was found in a study of beta chain features in type 1 diabetes. Regarding the study as a whole: Significant though moderate, a shortening of TCRB CDR3s appeared in all four CD4+ subsets of Type 1 diabetes patients. Naive, central memory and Treg TCRB repertoires appeared more alike in patients than in healthy donors.

Only a few counts were recorded for this clone. Its antigen is still unknown. Its ends do not fully match the called genes, so a read error is possible. Of the isolated RNA, all was reverse transcribed, and so the sequenced material was expressed TCRB transcripts. Profiled with immunoSEQ multiplex PCR; TCRdb holds only in-frame clones, not every one. Of around 310,000 clones listed, approximately 11% are singletons. The germline gives CDR1 SGDLS, CDR2 YYNGEE. The CDR3 has 13 amino acids. This sequence was found in a young woman in good health. The gene calls are TRBV9 and TRBJ2-2; D may be TRBD2 (5 bases). The sample consisted of naive CD4+ T cells from blood. This CDR3 reads CASSGDNTGELLF. The DNA for the CDR3 is TGTGCCAGCAGCGGCGACAACACCGGGGAGCTGCTTTTT.